Following are 31 T cell receptor beta chains from one sample sequenced in a study of T cell responses to AZD1222 COVID-19 vaccine. Sequencing was performed with immunoSEQ multiplex PCR; in TCRdb, only in-frame clones are kept and a portion is missing. This sample has roughly 110,000 clones, with 91% found just once. The sequenced sample was peripheral blood, obtained on day 0 of AZD1222 vaccination. Receptors were obtained from an adult in good health.

V is TRBV11-2 and J is TRBJ2-7, with TRBD1 matching 8 bases. This CDR3 contains 14 residues. The germline gives CDR1 SGHAT, CDR2 FQNNGV. With V trimmed by 0 bases and J by 7 bases, 5 bases remained unmatched. This CDR3 is CASSLDPDRVEQYF. CDR3 DNA: TGTGCCAGCAGCTTAGATCCGGACAGGGTAGAGCAGTACTTC.

This chain links TRBV7-9 with TRBJ1-1; no firm D call. Trimming removed 1 base at V and 1 base at J, with 7 bases between. CDR3 length: 14 amino acids. Germline V gene lookup returns CDR1 SEHNR and CDR2 FQNEAQ (reference sequence). The CDR3 loop is CASSLGNTNTEAFF. CDR3 nucleotide sequence: TGTGCCAGCAGCTTAGGGAATACGAACACTGAAGCTTTCTTT.

V usage is TRBV6-5 and J usage is TRBJ2-5; the D gene is possibly TRBD1 (6 bases). This CDR3 region has 14 residues. Per the germline V gene, CDR1 is MNHEY and CDR2 is SVGAGI. Trimming removed 6 bases at V and 4 bases at J, with 15 bases between. CDR3 protein: CASSRARGTETQYF. The CDR3 DNA is TGTGCCAGCAGCCGCGCAAGGGGGACAGAGACCCAGTACTTC.

V usage is TRBV27 and J usage is TRBJ1-5, with D possibly being TRBD1 (5 bases). V shed 2 bases and J shed 4 bases, with 12 bases lying between them. The CDR3 loop spans 15 amino acids. Looked up from germline, CDR1 is MNHEY and CDR2 is SMNVEV (reference sequence). In nucleotides, the CDR3 is TGTGCCAGCAGTTTAACCAGGGACCAAAATCAGCCCCAGCATTTT. It encodes CASSLTRDQNQPQHF.

The chain employs TRBV7-9 and TRBJ2-6; TRBD1 matches 9 bases. The V segment lost 0 bases and the J segment 0 bases; nucleotides outside the gene matches: 6. The CDR3 loop spans 19 amino acids. The germline gives CDR1 SEHNR, CDR2 FQNEAQ (reference sequence). The CDR3: CASSLALGTGLSGANVLTF. CDR3 in DNA: TGTGCCAGCAGCTTAGCGCTCGGGACAGGGCTCTCTGGGGCCAACGTCCTGACTTTC.

The genes are TRBV5-6 and TRBJ1-2; tentatively, D is TRBD1 (6 bases). This CDR3 has 16 residues. The V and J ends lost 1 base and 0 bases respectively, with 13 bases between them. From germline, CDR1 is SGHDT and CDR2 YYEEEE. Here the CDR3 reads CASSLTQGTANYGYTF. CDR3 sequence (DNA): TGTGCCAGCAGCTTGACTCAGGGGACGGCTAACTATGGCTACACCTTC. Full variable domain (rest looked up from reference TRBV5-6 and TRBJ1-2): DAGVTQSPTHLIKTRGQQVTLRCSPKSGHDTVSWYQQALGQGPQFIFQYYEEEERQRGNFPDRFSGHQFPNYSSELNVNALLLGDSALYLCASSLTQGTANYGYTFGSGTRLTVV.

The V gene is TRBV4-3, the J gene TRBJ2-3; 7 bases fit TRBD2. The CDR3 is 16 amino acids. Trimming at V came to 0 bases and at J to 4 bases, leaving 7 bases not matched to a gene. CDR1 LGHNA and CDR2 YSLEER come from the germline V gene. The CDR3 sequence is CASSQDLASGPDTQYF. CDR3 nucleotide sequence: TGCGCCAGCAGCCAAGATCTGGCTAGCGGCCCAGATACGCAGTATTTT.

This clone was detected only once. The chain recombines TRBV7-7 with TRBJ1-3, with D maybe TRBD1 (5 bases). Trimming cost V 1 base and J 2 bases, with 6 bases left between them. The CDR3 loop spans 14 amino acids. Germline CDR1 and CDR2: SSHAT and FNYEAQ (reference sequence). CDR3 sequence: CASSLDRTGNTIYF. The CDR3 DNA sequence: TGTGCCAGCAGCTTAGACAGGACTGGAAACACCATATATTTT.

The chain carries TRBV3-1 (or the pseudogene TRBV3-2) and TRBJ2-5; no reliable D call. The germline CDR1 and CDR2 sequences are LGHDT and YNNKEL (reference sequence). The CDR3 loop spans 12 amino acids. Trimming removed 4 bases at V and 4 bases at J, with 7 bases between. For the CDR3, the DNA is TGTGCCAGCAGCCCCTTGGGAGAGACCCAGTACTTC. It encodes CASSPLGETQYF.

The chain couples TRBV5-1 to TRBJ2-7, with 11 bases aligning to TRBD2. CDR1 and CDR2 (germline): SGHRS, YFSETQ. This CDR3 contains 15 residues. The J segment lost 5 bases and the V segment lost 4 bases, leaving 8 bases of the junction unmatched. The CDR3 DNA is TGCGCCAGCAGCACGAGACTAGCGGGGTTACACGAGCAGTACTTC. It is translated as CASSTRLAGLHEQYF.

The chain uses TRBV2 and TRBJ1-1, with D uncertain. The V and J ends lost 6 bases and 0 bases respectively, with 11 bases between them. The germline gives CDR1 SNHLY, CDR2 FYNNEI. The CDR3 is 14 residues long. CDR3 in DNA: TGTGCCAGCAGCCGGTTTTTCATGAACACTGAAGCTTTCTTT. It is translated as CASSRFFMNTEAFF. Based on the CDR3 plus reference TRBV2 and TRBJ1-1, the full variable domain is EPEVTQTPSHQVTQMGQEVILRCVPISNHLYFYWYRQILGQKVEFLVSFYNNEISEKSEIFDDQFSVERPDGSNFTLKIRSTKLEDSAMYFCASSRFFMNTEAFFGQGTRLTVV.

The J gene is TRBJ2-1, the V gene TRBV11-3; a possible D gene is TRBD2 (7 bases). V was cut by 3 bases and J by 10 bases, with 13 bases left in between. Germline-derived CDR1 and CDR2 are SGHNT and YENEEA. CDR3 length: 13 residues. CDR3 sequence: CASSFPGGREQFF. As DNA, the CDR3 is TGTGCCAGCAGCTTCCCGGGGGGCAGGGAGCAGTTCTTC.

In DNA form, the CDR3 reads TGTGCCAGTAGCGAGGGGAGGCGAGATGGCTACACCTTC. It encodes CASSEGRRDGYTF. J is TRBJ1-2 and V is TRBV19, with D possibly TRBD1 on 5 matching bases. This CDR3 spans 13 amino acids. Trimming left V 6 bases short and J 6 bases short, with 14 bases between. Germline V gene sequence: CDR1 LNHDA, CDR2 SQIVND (reference sequence).

The chain carries TRBV6-5 and TRBJ1-1; D gene unclear. Germline V gives CDR1 MNHEY, CDR2 SVGAGI. The CDR3 extends over 15 amino acids. Trimming pared 0 bases from V and 0 bases from J, leaving 8 bases between. The CDR3 sequence: CASSYSGRMNTEAFF. The CDR3 nucleotides are TGTGCCAGCAGTTACTCCGGACGGATGAACACTGAAGCTTTCTTT.

V and J are TRBV11-3 and TRBJ2-5; D is ambiguous. V dropped 1 base and J dropped 5 bases, with 8 bases sitting between them. Germline lookup yields CDR1 SGHNT and CDR2 YENEEA. The CDR3 has 13 residues. This chain's CDR3 is CASSLGISETQYF. The CDR3 nucleotides read TGTGCCAGCAGCTTAGGGATCAGCGAGACCCAGTACTTC.

This chain uses TRBV5-4 with TRBJ2-5, with TRBD1 matching over 7 bases. Unmatched junction bases numbered 2, after V lost 4 bases and J lost 2 bases. Per germline, CDR1 SGHNT and CDR2 YYREEE (reference sequence). This CDR3 is built from 13 residues. The CDR3 loop reads CASSQGQQETQYF. CDR3 coding DNA: TGTGCCAGCAGCCAGGGACAGCAAGAGACCCAGTACTTC.

This chain uses TRBV5-1 with TRBJ2-2, with D unresolved. The CDR3 has 14 amino acids. V was clipped by 8 bases and J by 7 bases, with 18 bases between them. Germline assignment: CDR1 SGHRS and CDR2 YFSETQ. CDR3 sequence reads: CASTTTLMGGELFF. The CDR3 region has the DNA TGCGCCAGTACCACCACCCTGATGGGCGGGGAGCTGTTTTTT. Based on the CDR3 plus reference TRBV5-1 and TRBJ2-2, the full variable domain is KAGVTQTPRYLIKTRGQQVTLSCSPISGHRSVSWYQQTPGQGLQFLFEYFSETQRNKGNFPGRFSGRQFSNSRSEMNVSTLELGDSALYLCASTTTLMGGELFFGEGSRLTVL.

This clone was counted a single time. The chain links TRBV14 to TRBJ1-1; D possibly corresponds to TRBD1 (5 bases). The CDR3 has 15 residues. V was pared by 4 bases and J by 5 bases, with 17 bases between. Germline CDR1 is SGHDN and CDR2 is FVKESK. CDR3 sequence (DNA): TGTGCCAGCAGCCCTCGGGACTTGGGAGGGACTGAAGCTTTCTTT. This sequence encodes CASSPRDLGGTEAFF.

The CDR3: CASSHSYEQYF. Written as DNA, the CDR3 is TGTGCCAGCAGCCATTCCTACGAGCAGTACTTC. The rearrangement uses TRBV14 and TRBJ2-7; D call uncertain. Germline V lookup: CDR1 SGHDN, CDR2 FVKESK. The CDR3 length is 11 residues. V gave up 3 bases and J gave up 1 base, with 1 base separating them.

The gene calls are TRBV19 and TRBJ1-2; TRBD1 matches at 11 bases. Trimming took 2 bases from V and 6 from J; bases not matched to a gene: 5. The CDR3 is made up of 15 amino acids. CDR1 and CDR2 from the germline V gene are LNHDA and SQIVND (reference sequence). CDR3 protein: CASSIRTGGSHGYTF. CDR3 nucleotides: TGTGCCAGTAGTATACGGACAGGGGGCAGCCATGGCTACACCTTC.

The rearrangement links TRBV30 to TRBJ1-3, with 8 positions matching TRBD1. J lost 4 bases, V lost 0 bases, and 2 bases had no gene match. Germline-derived CDR1 and CDR2 are GTSNPN and SVGIG (reference sequence). The CDR3 loop spans 14 amino acids. DNA of the CDR3: TGTGCCTGGAGTGTTCGGACAGGGGGAAACACCATATATTTT. The encoded protein is CAWSVRTGGNTIYF.

The chain combines TRBV18 with TRBJ2-1; D not certain. Germline CDR1 reads KGHSH; CDR2 reads LQKENI. The CDR3 consists of 13 residues. Trimming stripped 3 bases from V and 9 bases from J, with 12 bases between. Here the CDR3 DNA reads TGTGCCAGCTCACCGGACCTACGGCTTGAGCAGTTCTTC. Its protein is CASSPDLRLEQFF.

V is TRBV11-2 and J is TRBJ2-7, with 8 bases lining up with TRBD2. Germline V gene lookup returns CDR1 SGHAT and CDR2 FQNNGV. The V gene end was trimmed by 2 bases and the J gene end by 6 bases; junction bases not matched to a gene: 6. This CDR3 spans 14 amino acids. The CDR3, as DNA: TGTGCCAGCAGCTTACCTGCAACTAGCGGCGAGCAGTACTTC. The encoded protein is CASSLPATSGEQYF. Looking up the rest from reference TRBV11-2 and TRBJ2-7 gives the full variable domain: EAGVAQSPRYKIIEKRQSVAFWCNPISGHATLYWYQQILGQGPKLLIQFQNNGVVDDSQLPKDRFSAERLKGVDSTLKIQPAKLEDSAVYLCASSLPATSGEQYFGPGTRLTVT.

The V gene is TRBV12-3 or TRBV12-4, the J gene TRBJ1-2; D perhaps matches TRBD1 (5 bases). The length of the CDR3 is 13 residues. V shed 6 bases and J shed 2 bases, with 10 bases lying between them. In nucleotides, the CDR3 is TGTGCCAGCAGGTACAGGAGCAACTATGGCTACACCTTC. This sequence encodes CASRYRSNYGYTF.

V is TRBV7-2 and J is TRBJ2-5, with 10 bases identical to TRBD1. CDR3 length: 15 residues. The V gene end was trimmed by 5 bases and the J gene end by 5 bases; junction bases not matched to a gene: 8. Germline CDR1 is SGHTA and CDR2 is FQGNSA. This CDR3 is CASSLPTGGRETQYF. CDR3 sequence (DNA): TGTGCCAGCAGCCTCCCGACAGGGGGCCGGGAGACCCAGTACTTC.

Written as DNA, the CDR3 is TGCGCCAGCAGTGAGTCTCCGGGACTCCATGAGCAGTTCTTC. It codes for CASSESPGLHEQFF. The chain carries TRBV10-1 and TRBJ2-1; weak D call: TRBD2 (6 bases). Trimming took 0 bases from V and 8 from J, leaving 11 bases between them. Germline CDR1 reads WNHNN; CDR2 reads SYGVQD (reference sequence). The CDR3 sequence is 14 residues long.

The chain recombines TRBV6-6 with TRBJ1-5; TRBD1 is a possible D gene (5 bases). V shed 2 bases and J shed 1 base, with 6 bases lying between them. This CDR3 comprises 14 residues. Germline V gives CDR1 MNHNY, CDR2 SVGAGI (reference sequence). The CDR3 sequence is CASSYGASNQPQHF. In DNA, the CDR3 is TGTGCCAGCAGTTACGGGGCAAGCAATCAGCCCCAGCATTTT.

The chain links TRBV19 to TRBJ2-1; 7 bases fit TRBD1. This CDR3 comprises 13 residues. Germline V gene data show CDR1 as LNHDA and CDR2 as SQIVND (reference sequence). The trim removed 5 bases at V and 6 bases at J, leaving 4 bases unmatched. CDR3 in amino acids: CASSERGRNEQFF. CDR3 nucleotide sequence: TGTGCCAGTAGTGAAAGGGGGCGCAATGAGCAGTTCTTC.

The V call is TRBV7-6, the J call TRBJ2-5; D gene uncertain. Germline CDR1 SGHVS, CDR2 FNYEAQ. The CDR3 is 15 amino acids. V lost 0 bases, J lost 3 bases, and 11 bases lay in between. The CDR3 nucleotides are TGTGCCAGCAGCTTAGCTGGGGTAGGAGAAGAGACCCAGTACTTC. This codes for CASSLAGVGEETQYF.

The V and J genes are TRBV2 and TRBJ2-7; D unresolved. Germline CDR1 is SNHLY and CDR2 is FYNNEI. The length of the CDR3 is 12 residues. V shed 8 bases and J shed 3 bases, with 11 bases lying between them. The CDR3 is CASGRLLYEQYF. As DNA, the CDR3 is TGTGCCAGCGGGCGGCTGCTCTACGAGCAGTACTTC.

The rearrangement joins TRBV29-1 to TRBJ2-7, with D unresolved. The CDR3 loop spans 11 amino acids. Germline V lookup: CDR1 SQVTM, CDR2 ANQGSEA. V dropped 6 bases and J dropped 3 bases, with 9 bases sitting between them. CDR3 sequence: CSVILVYEQYF. CDR3 sequence (DNA): TGCAGCGTCATTCTGGTCTACGAGCAGTACTTC.